The 24 T cell receptor beta chains presented below share a single source sample, sequenced in a study of shared clonotypes between healthy human individuals. CD45RO-negative cells were positively selected for CCR7, leaving out terminally differentiated effector memory CD45RA+ cells. The data were produced by immunoSEQ multiplex PCR, yet TCRdb's version contains in-frame clones alone and is incomplete. The sample lists hundreds of thousands of clones; about 91% were seen once. The sequenced sample consisted of naive CD8+ T cells sorted from blood. All receptors come from a man aged 25 to 40 in good health.

The chain links TRBV7-6 to TRBJ1-2; 9 bases line up with TRBD1. After removal of 5 bases from V and 5 bases from J, the junction contained 6 bases not matched to a gene. The length of the CDR3 is 14 residues. The V gene's germline CDR1 is SGHVS and CDR2 FNYEAQ. The CDR3 is CASSPGTGSYGYTF. Here the CDR3 DNA reads TGTGCCAGCAGCCCCGGGACAGGGTCGTATGGCTACACCTTC. Full variable domain (remainder filled in from reference TRBV7-6 and TRBJ1-2): GAGVSQSPRYKVTKRGQDVALRCDPISGHVSLYWYRQALGQGPEFLTYFNYEAQQDKSGLPNDRFSAERPEGSISTLTIQRTEQRDSAMYRCASSPGTGSYGYTFGSGTRLTVV.

The rearrangement links TRBV15 to TRBJ2-7, with 8 bases lining up with TRBD2. The CDR3 consists of 15 residues. The trim removed 4 bases at V and 3 bases at J, leaving 8 bases unmatched. CDR1 is LNHNV, CDR2 YYDKDF, per germline (reference sequence). The CDR3 sequence is CATSIHTAGDYEQYF. The CDR3, as DNA: TGTGCCACCAGCATACATACAGCGGGAGACTACGAGCAGTACTTC. Full variable domain (rest looked up from reference TRBV15 and TRBJ2-7): DAMVIQNPRYQVTQFGKPVTLSCSQTLNHNVMYWYQQKSSQAPKLLFHYYDKDFNNEADTPDNFQSRRPNTSFCFLDIRSPGLGDTAMYLCATSIHTAGDYEQYFGPGTRLTVT.

CDR3 protein: CASSLTSGIYEQYF. CDR3 in DNA: TGTGCCAGCAGCTTGACTAGCGGGATATACGAGCAGTACTTC. The genes are TRBV7-9 and TRBJ2-7, with TRBD2 matching over 11 bases. This CDR3 is built from 14 residues. V lost 3 bases to trimming and J lost 4 bases; unmatched junction nucleotides: 2. The germline CDR1 and CDR2 sequences are SEHNR and FQNEAQ (reference sequence).

The chain has TRBV5-5 and TRBJ2-2; 11 nucleotides line up with TRBD2. Losses at the gene ends were 3 bases for V and 5 bases for J; bases not matched to a gene: 6. Germline V gene sequence: CDR1 SGHKS, CDR2 YYEKEE (reference sequence). CDR3 size: 16 residues. DNA for the CDR3: TGTGCCAGCAGCTACTGGACTAGCGGGTATACCGGGGAGCTGTTTTTT. Translated: CASSYWTSGYTGELFF.

The V and J genes are TRBV30 and TRBJ2-5, with D uncertain. The CDR3 contains 13 residues. Trimming cost V 3 bases and J 5 bases, with 13 bases left between them. Germline-derived CDR1 and CDR2 are GTSNPN and SVGIG (reference sequence). The CDR3: CAWRRYRAETQYF. Here the CDR3 DNA reads TGTGCCTGGAGACGATATAGGGCCGAGACCCAGTACTTC.

As concerns this clone: Other DNA sequences in this sample translate to the same CDR3. The chain uses TRBV27 and TRBJ1-2; 8 bases map to TRBD1. The CDR3 runs to 13 residues. V lost 5 bases, J lost 5 bases, and 4 bases stayed unmatched. Germline loops: CDR1 MNHEY, CDR2 SMNVEV (reference sequence). The CDR3, as DNA: TGTGCCAGCAGTAGTACAGGGGGGTATGGCTACACCTTC. It encodes CASSSTGGYGYTF.

The chain recombines TRBV27 with TRBJ2-7; 12 bases align to TRBD2. This CDR3 is 15 amino acids long. The trim removed 4 bases at V and 6 bases at J, leaving 7 bases unmatched. CDR1 MNHEY and CDR2 SMNVEV come from the germline V gene (reference sequence). The CDR3 DNA reads as TGTGCCAGCAGTTATTTGGGACTAGCGGGTGGCGAGCAGTACTTC. It codes for CASSYLGLAGGEQYF.

J is TRBJ2-7 and V is TRBV21-1. TRBV21-1 is annotated as a pseudogene. This CDR3 region has 15 residues. CDR3 loop: CASSKGQISPYEQYF. DNA for the CDR3: TGTGCCAGCAGCAAAGGGCAGATCAGCCCATACGAGCAGTACTTC.

V is TRBV6-6 and J is TRBJ2-1; 10 bases match TRBD2. Germline V gene data show CDR1 as MNHNY and CDR2 as SVGAGI (reference sequence). The CDR3 runs 15 residues. After removal of 3 bases from V and 6 bases from J, the junction contained 5 bases not matched to a gene. CDR3 region: CASSYLAGEFNEQFF. The CDR3 region has the DNA TGTGCCAGCAGTTATCTAGCGGGAGAATTCAATGAGCAGTTCTTC.

The chain is built from TRBV6-1 and TRBJ2-5; possible D gene TRBD1, 6 bases. Germline CDR1 is MNHNS and CDR2 is SASEGT. The V and J ends lost 0 bases and 2 bases respectively, with 13 bases between them. The CDR3 is made up of 16 amino acids. The CDR3 DNA sequence: TGTGCCAGCAGTGAAGCGCTTCAGGGGCTGCAAGAGACCCAGTACTTC. Protein product: CASSEALQGLQETQYF.

The V gene is TRBV14, the J gene TRBJ2-6; the D is unclear. Trimming removed 4 bases at V and 4 bases at J, with 20 bases between. Germline values: CDR1 SGHDN, CDR2 FVKESK. The CDR3 extends over 18 amino acids. The CDR3 DNA reads TGTGCCAGCAGCCCCCTCTACTCCCAGCAGCCCGGGGCCAACGTCCTGACTTTC. It is translated as CASSPLYSQQPGANVLTF. The whole variable domain, remainder taken from reference TRBV14 and TRBJ2-6, is EAGVTQFPSHSVIEKGQTVTLRCDPISGHDNLYWYRRVMGKEIKFLLHFVKESKQDESGMPNNRFLAERTGGTYSTLKVQPAELEDSGVYFCASSPLYSQQPGANVLTFGAGSRLTVL.

About this clone itself: An end of the junction differs from the germline gene, which may be a read error. The chain couples TRBV25-1 to TRBJ2-1, with TRBD1 matching over 7 bases. This CDR3 comprises 14 residues. Germline loops: CDR1 MGHDK, CDR2 SYGVNS. CDR3 in DNA: TGTGCCGTACCGGGACAGACCTCTTACAGTGAGCAGTTCTTC. The encoded protein is CAVPGQTSYSEQFF. The full variable domain, its missing parts supplied by reference TRBV25-1 and TRBJ2-1, is EADIYQTPRYLVIGTGKKITLECSQTMGHDKMYWYQQDPGMELHLIHYSYGVNSTEKGDLSSESTVSRIRTEHFPLTLESARPSHTSQYLCAVPGQTSYSEQFFGPGTRLTVL.

The chain uses TRBV19 and TRBJ1-2; perhaps TRBD1 as D (6 bases). Germline V CDR1 and CDR2: LNHDA, SQIVND (reference sequence). The CDR3 totals 14 residues. V lost 5 bases and J lost 3, with 13 bases in between. Here the CDR3 DNA reads TGTGCCAGTAGTTTCGCAGGGGCCCACTATGGCTACACCTTC. Its protein product is CASSFAGAHYGYTF.

The chain has TRBV6-1 and TRBJ2-6, with TRBD1 as a possible D gene (8 bases). CDR1 and CDR2 from the germline V gene are MNHNS and SASEGT. The length of the CDR3 is 17 residues. The germline V and J ends were trimmed by 3 bases and 2 bases, with 14 bases remaining between them. This CDR3 is CASSEWTGRAGANVLTF. CDR3 coding DNA: TGTGCCAGCAGTGAGTGGACAGGGAGGGCTGGGGCCAACGTCCTGACTTTC.

The chain combines TRBV5-4 with TRBJ2-5, with D perhaps TRBD1 (6 bases). Germline V gene lookup returns CDR1 SGHNT and CDR2 YYREEE (reference sequence). The CDR3 extends over 16 amino acids. V lost 0 bases and J 1 base, leaving 13 bases between the germline ends. This CDR3 reads CASSLEVGQTQETQYF. As DNA, the CDR3 is TGTGCCAGCAGCTTGGAGGTTGGACAGACCCAAGAGACCCAGTACTTC.

V gene TRBV27 combines with J gene TRBJ1-2; D gene uncertain. The germline V and J ends were trimmed by 7 bases and 5 bases, with 20 bases remaining between them. This CDR3 region has 15 residues. Germline V gene lookup returns CDR1 MNHEY and CDR2 SMNVEV (reference sequence). The CDR3 region is CASKSGPDYRYGYTF. Here the CDR3 DNA reads TGTGCCAGCAAATCCGGTCCGGACTATCGGTATGGCTACACCTTC.

The J gene is TRBJ1-4, the V gene TRBV4-1, with D perhaps matching TRBD1 (5 bases). Per germline, CDR1 MGHRA and CDR2 YSYEKL. The ends were cut back, 0 bases at V and 4 bases at J, with 12 bases in the middle. The CDR3 covers 16 residues. The CDR3, as DNA: TGCGCCAGCAGCCAAGATCTGGCAGGGAATAATGAAAAACTGTTTTTT. This codes for CASSQDLAGNNEKLFF.

The chain is built from TRBV5-1 and TRBJ2-7; no clear D. Germline V gene data show CDR1 as SGHRS and CDR2 as YFSETQ. The CDR3 extends over 14 amino acids. Trimming took 1 base from V and 3 from J, leaving 11 bases between them. CDR3 sequence: CASSLSLGGYEQYF. The CDR3 DNA sequence: TGCGCCAGCAGCTTGAGTCTGGGCGGCTACGAGCAGTACTTC.

This chain connects TRBV5-1 to TRBJ2-7; 7 bases are a match to TRBD1. With V trimmed by 4 bases and J by 5 bases, 6 bases remained unmatched. This CDR3 has 13 amino acids. Germline CDR1 SGHRS, CDR2 YFSETQ. Written as DNA, the CDR3 is TGCGCCAGCAGCAGCAACAGGGGTAACGAGCAGTACTTC. It encodes CASSSNRGNEQYF. The variable domain in full, with the rest retrieved from reference TRBV5-1 and TRBJ2-7, is KAGVTQTPRYLIKTRGQQVTLSCSPISGHRSVSWYQQTPGQGLQFLFEYFSETQRNKGNFPGRFSGRQFSNSRSEMNVSTLELGDSALYLCASSSNRGNEQYFGPGTRLTVT.

This clone was recorded only once. The J gene is TRBJ2-7, the V gene TRBV27; either TRBD1 or TRBD2 may supply D (5 bases each). Between the trimmed V and J ends, which lost 3 bases and 5 bases, there was a span of 11 bases. The CDR3 consists of 13 residues. CDR1 is MNHEY and CDR2 is SMNVEV in the germline V gene (reference sequence). The chain's CDR3 is CASSFQGPHEQYF. CDR3 nucleotides: TGTGCCAGCAGTTTTCAGGGACCCCACGAGCAGTACTTC.

A remark on this clone: An end of the junction differs from the germline gene, which may be a read error. The J gene is TRBJ2-5, the V gene TRBV7-7; TRBD1 agrees at 8 bases. The CDR3 contains 15 residues. Germline V gene data show CDR1 as SSHAT and CDR2 as FNYEAQ (reference sequence). In nucleotides, the CDR3 is TGTGCTAGCAGCTTAGCGCTAGGACAGGGAGAGACCCAGTACTTC. Amino acids: CASSLALGQGETQYF.

This chain joins TRBV10-1 and TRBJ2-5; TRBD2 matches at 8 bases. This CDR3 contains 16 residues. From germline, CDR1 is WNHNN and CDR2 SYGVQD (reference sequence). V lost 3 bases and J lost 2; bases outside the gene matches: 8. The CDR3 loop reads CASSEDSGKGQETQYF. As DNA, the CDR3 is TGCGCCAGCAGTGAAGATAGCGGGAAAGGGCAAGAGACCCAGTACTTC.

V usage is TRBV5-1 and J usage is TRBJ1-1; TRBD1 matches at 7 bases. CDR3 size: 13 residues. Trimming at V came to 3 bases and at J to 3 bases, leaving 2 bases not matched to a gene. Germline V gene sequence: CDR1 SGHRS, CDR2 YFSETQ. CDR3: CASSWDSYTEAFF. The CDR3 coding sequence is TGCGCCAGCAGCTGGGACAGCTACACTGAAGCTTTCTTT.

The CDR3 sequence is CASSAPGTEGENGYTF. DNA for the CDR3: TGTGCCAGCAGCGCTCCCGGGACAGAGGGAGAAAATGGCTACACCTTC. The rearrangement joins TRBV11-2 to TRBJ1-2; 7 bases map to TRBD1. The CDR3 spans 16 residues. Germline V lookup: CDR1 SGHAT, CDR2 FQNNGV. With V trimmed by 5 bases and J by 6 bases, 15 bases remained unmatched.